These 18 T cell receptor beta chains were all obtained from the same sample, sequenced in a study of shared clonotypes between healthy human individuals. Sequencing used immunoSEQ multiplex PCR; TCRdb keeps in-frame clones, though not all of them. Here the sample spans approximately 2,000,000 clones, 85% to 95% being singletons. CD45RO-negative, CCR7-selected cells formed the naive CD8 fraction, which excluded terminally differentiated effector memory CD45RA+ cells. The sample was naive CD8+ T cells from PBMCs. The receptors derive from a young man in good health. Some clones in this sample may be carry-over from other donors' samples.

The chain employs TRBV6-5 and TRBJ2-1; 7 positions match TRBD2. Germline V gives CDR1 MNHEY, CDR2 SVGAGI. CDR3 length: 15 amino acids. The V and J ends lost 6 bases and 3 bases, in that order; junction bases with no gene match: 8. The CDR3 region is CASSSGLERYNEQFF. CDR3 DNA sequence: TGTGCCAGCAGCTCCGGACTAGAGCGCTACAATGAGCAGTTCTTC.

V gene TRBV15 combines with J gene TRBJ2-1, with TRBD1 as a possible D gene (5 bases). CDR1 and CDR2 (germline): LNHNV, YYDKDF (reference sequence). The germline V and J ends were trimmed by 0 bases and 8 bases, with 14 bases remaining between them. This CDR3 is built from 15 residues. Written as DNA, the CDR3 is TGTGCCACCAGCAGAGATCTGGACAAAGGCGATGAGCAGTTCTTC. Translated, it gives CATSRDLDKGDEQFF. Variable domain in full (rest from reference TRBV15 and TRBJ2-1): DAMVIQNPRYQVTQFGKPVTLSCSQTLNHNVMYWYQQKSSQAPKLLFHYYDKDFNNEADTPDNFQSRRPNTSFCFLDIRSPGLGDTAMYLCATSRDLDKGDEQFFGPGTRLTVL.

This chain's CDR3 is CASRDRGSPTDTQYF. Here the CDR3 DNA reads TGTGCCAGCAGGGACAGGGGGTCACCCACAGATACGCAGTATTTT. This sequence joins TRBV6-5 and TRBJ2-3; TRBD1 agrees at 10 bases. Germline lookup yields CDR1 MNHEY and CDR2 SVGAGI. V lost 6 bases, J lost 2 bases, and 5 bases stayed unmatched. The CDR3 has 15 amino acids.

The chain carries TRBV27 and TRBJ2-7; 7 positions match TRBD1. The germline V gene encodes CDR1 MNHEY and CDR2 SMNVEV (reference sequence). Trimming cost V 5 bases and J 0 bases; bases outside gene matches: 10. This CDR3 spans 16 amino acids. The CDR3 DNA reads TGTGCCAGCAGTCCCAGTAAGGGGGCCCACTCCTACGAGCAGTACTTC. Protein: CASSPSKGAHSYEQYF.

The V and J genes are TRBV23-1 and TRBJ2-5, with 8 bases aligning to TRBD1. TRBV23-1 has ORF status, its function being uncertain. The CDR3 spans 11 residues. V lost 4 bases and J lost 9; bases outside the gene matches: 1. As DNA, the CDR3 is TGCGCCAGCAGTCTACAGGGGGCCCAGTACTTC. This gives the protein CASSLQGAQYF.

This chain connects TRBV13 to TRBJ2-7; 9 nucleotides align to TRBD2. The CDR3 consists of 17 residues. Trimming removed 5 bases from V and 2 bases from J; junction bases left unmatched: 13. Per the germline V gene, CDR1 is PRHDT and CDR2 is FYEKMQ (reference sequence). The chain's CDR3 is CASSTRLAVRTAYEQYF. The CDR3 bases are TGTGCCAGCAGCACGAGACTAGCGGTGCGGACGGCCTACGAGCAGTACTTC.

The CDR3 loop is CAWSHRVADGYTF. CDR3 nucleotide sequence: TGTGCCTGGAGCCACAGGGTCGCGGACGGCTACACCTTC. The chain recombines TRBV30 with TRBJ1-2; TRBD1 might be the D (6 bases). The length of the CDR3 is 13 residues. Per germline, CDR1 GTSNPN and CDR2 SVGIG (reference sequence). Trimming took off 3 bases at V and 8 bases at J, with 16 bases between the two ends.

The chain couples TRBV28 to TRBJ1-1; no reliable D call. V gave up 5 bases and J gave up 6 bases, with 16 bases separating them. Germline values: CDR1 MDHEN, CDR2 SYDVKM. The CDR3 totals 14 residues. CDR3 nucleotide sequence: TGTGCCAGCAGTGTGACCCGCCTGGCCGCTGAAGCTTTCTTT. This sequence encodes CASSVTRLAAEAFF. Together with reference TRBV28 and TRBJ1-1, the CDR3 gives the full variable domain: DVKVTQSSRYLVKRTGEKVFLECVQDMDHENMFWYRQDPGLGLRLIYFSYDVKMKEKGDIPEGYSVSREKKERFSLILESASTNQTSMYLCASSVTRLAAEAFFGQGTRLTVV.

In the case of this clone: At the DNA level, this CDR3 is encoded by other sequences in the same sample as well. The chain combines TRBV9 with TRBJ1-1; D gene uncertain. Germline lookup yields CDR1 SGDLS and CDR2 YYNGEE. CDR3 length: 13 residues. Trimming removed 2 bases from V and 0 bases from J, with 5 bases in between. This CDR3 reads CASSVWLNTEAFF. The CDR3 DNA reads TGTGCCAGCAGCGTCTGGTTGAACACTGAAGCTTTCTTT.

The chain uses TRBV6-5 and TRBJ2-2; D gene uncertain. The CDR3 length is 14 residues. Germline CDR1 MNHEY, CDR2 SVGAGI. V lost 2 bases, J lost 7 bases, and 11 bases lay in between. CDR3 region: CASSYPAYGGELFF. The CDR3 nucleotides are TGTGCCAGCAGTTACCCCGCGTACGGCGGGGAGCTGTTTTTT.

This chain uses TRBV9 with TRBJ2-2; no reliable D call. The CDR3 length is 13 residues. Trimming cost V 0 bases and J 7 bases, with 7 bases left between them. The V gene's germline CDR1 is SGDLS and CDR2 YYNGEE. The CDR3 sequence: CASSVAGHGELFF. The DNA for the CDR3 is TGTGCCAGCAGCGTAGCGGGTCACGGGGAGCTGTTTTTT.

The chain combines TRBV4-2 with TRBJ2-3; D is undetermined. CDR3 length equals 16 residues. Germline lookup yields CDR1 LGHNA and CDR2 YNFKEQ. Between the trimmed V and J ends, which lost 0 bases and 0 bases, there was a span of 10 bases. CDR3 amino acids: CASSQDVDMSTDTQYF. CDR3 DNA: TGTGCCAGCAGCCAAGATGTCGATATGAGCACAGATACGCAGTATTTT.

The count of this clone is one. The genes are TRBV28 and TRBJ2-6; the D gene could be TRBD1 or TRBD2 (6 bases each). This CDR3 has 17 residues. The ends were cut back, 8 bases at V and 0 bases at J, with 17 bases in the middle. Per germline, CDR1 MDHEN and CDR2 SYDVKM. The CDR3 sequence is CASRPPGADSGANVLTF. The CDR3 nucleotides read TGTGCCAGCCGTCCCCCGGGGGCCGACTCTGGGGCCAACGTCCTGACTTTC.

The rearrangement links TRBV11-3 to TRBJ2-7, with D possibly being TRBD1 (6 bases). The germline CDR1 and CDR2 sequences are SGHNT and YENEEA. V lost 1 base and J lost 3, with 10 bases in between. The CDR3 length is 14 residues. CDR3 nucleotide sequence: TGTGCCAGCAGCTTAGGGCAGGGGAACTACGAGCAGTACTTC. It codes for CASSLGQGNYEQYF.

The chain's CDR3 is CSGWTGTNYGYTF. The CDR3 region has the DNA TGCAGCGGCTGGACAGGGACTAACTATGGCTACACCTTC. The chain uses TRBV29-1 and TRBJ1-2; 8 nucleotides agree with TRBD1. Trimming at V came to 7 bases and at J to 0 bases, leaving 4 bases not matched to a gene. This CDR3 has 13 residues. Looked up from germline, CDR1 is SQVTM and CDR2 is ANQGSEA.

CDR3 residues: CASSHGQGMPYTQYF. The CDR3 DNA sequence: TGTGCCAGCAGCCACGGACAGGGAATGCCCTATACGCAGTATTTT. V usage is TRBV7-8 and J usage is TRBJ2-3, with 8 bases that match TRBD1. The V gene end was trimmed by 5 bases and the J gene end by 7 bases; junction bases not matched to a gene: 11. Germline CDR1 and CDR2: SGHVS and FQNEAQ. This CDR3 spans 15 amino acids.

The J gene is TRBJ1-3, the V gene TRBV4-1, with D uncertain. The V gene's germline CDR1 is MGHRA and CDR2 YSYEKL. V lost 0 bases and J lost 0, with 12 bases in between. CDR3 size: 17 residues. The CDR3 sequence: CASSQEAGKYSGNTIYF. CDR3 DNA: TGCGCCAGCAGCCAAGAGGCGGGGAAATACTCTGGAAACACCATATATTTT.

This chain connects TRBV29-1 to TRBJ2-5, with a weak D call TRBD1 (5 bases). In germline, CDR1 is SQVTM, CDR2 ANQGSEA. The V and J ends lost 6 bases and 3 bases respectively, with 17 bases between them. The CDR3 is 14 residues long. In nucleotides, the CDR3 is TGCAGCGTCTTAAAAGGTGGCAGGGAAGAGACCCAGTACTTC. As protein: CSVLKGGREETQYF.